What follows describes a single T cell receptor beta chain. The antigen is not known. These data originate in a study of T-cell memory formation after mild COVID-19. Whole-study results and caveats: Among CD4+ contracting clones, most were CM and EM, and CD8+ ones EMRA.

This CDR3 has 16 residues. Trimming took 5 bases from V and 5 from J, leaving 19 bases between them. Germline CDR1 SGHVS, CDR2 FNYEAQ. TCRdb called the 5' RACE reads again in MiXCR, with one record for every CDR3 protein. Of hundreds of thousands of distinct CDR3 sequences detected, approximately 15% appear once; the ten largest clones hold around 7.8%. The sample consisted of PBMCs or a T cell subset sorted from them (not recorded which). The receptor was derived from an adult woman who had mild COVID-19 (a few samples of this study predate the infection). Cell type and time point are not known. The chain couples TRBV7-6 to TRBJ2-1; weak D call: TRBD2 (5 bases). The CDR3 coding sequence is TGTGCCAGCAGCCAAAGGCGGCGCGGGCAGAACAATGAGCAGTTCTTC. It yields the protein CASSQRRRGQNNEQFF.